The source of this TCR beta chain is a study of response to subunit inactivated influenza vaccine (dated by TCRdb to the late 2010s). About the investigation overall: The study used deep quantitative T cell receptor repertoire profiling to track responses to a trivalent subunit inactivated influenza vaccine. On the study overall, not on this receptor specifically: According to the authors, only a limited number of new T cells may be recruited by each seasonal influenza vaccination.

Concerning this clonotype itself: Its antigen is not yet known. Base qualities are missing; no much larger clone stands one base away.

Receptor libraries were prepared by RT-PCR. Sequencing used an Illumina HiSeq 2500. The public reads were reprocessed in TCRdb via fastp at Q25 and MiXCR, keeping in-frame beta chains. Each record represents a unique CDR3 protein, reported with the most common genes and DNA among its rows. This sample is represented by about 300,000 distinct CDR3 sequences; about 20% of them were singletons. The ten largest make up about a tenth of the sample. The germline V gene yields SGHDN for CDR1 and FVKESK for CDR2. V loses 1 base, J loses 1 base, and the germline ends lie 11 bases apart. Its CDR3 holds 16 amino acids, cysteine through phenylalanine. Just the 48-base CDR3 DNA is kept, in frame starting at base 1.

The V gene is TRBV14 and the J gene is TRBJ1-3, with no D gene named confidently. This TCR derives from a man aged 50-75 years who received an inactivated influenza vaccine. Donor details come from another sample of the same person, matched by shared clones. The source was PBMCs from blood, collected 21 months after vaccination. Here the CDR3 is given as CASSQGTASSGNTIYF. DNA sequence: TGTGCCAGCAGCCAAGGGACGGCCAGTTCTGGAAACACCATATATTTT.